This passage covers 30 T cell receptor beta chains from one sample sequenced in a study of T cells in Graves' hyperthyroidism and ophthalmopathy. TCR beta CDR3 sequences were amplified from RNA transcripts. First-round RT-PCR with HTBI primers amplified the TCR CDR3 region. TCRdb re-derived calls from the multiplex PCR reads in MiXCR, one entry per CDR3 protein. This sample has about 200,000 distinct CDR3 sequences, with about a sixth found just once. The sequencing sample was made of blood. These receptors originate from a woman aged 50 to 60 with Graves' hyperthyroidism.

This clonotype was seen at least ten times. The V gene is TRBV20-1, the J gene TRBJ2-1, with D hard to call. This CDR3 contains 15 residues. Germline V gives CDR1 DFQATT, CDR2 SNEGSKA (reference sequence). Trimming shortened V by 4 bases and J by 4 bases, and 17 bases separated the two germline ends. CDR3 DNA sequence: TGCAGTGCTAAGCTCCCGCTCAGTGGGTACAATGAGCAGTTCTTC. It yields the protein CSAKLPLSGYNEQFF.

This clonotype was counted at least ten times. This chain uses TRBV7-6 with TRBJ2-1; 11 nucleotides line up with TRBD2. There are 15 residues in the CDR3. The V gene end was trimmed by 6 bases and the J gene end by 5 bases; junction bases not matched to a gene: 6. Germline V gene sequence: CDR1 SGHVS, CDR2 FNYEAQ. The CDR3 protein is CASSPGLADDNEQFF. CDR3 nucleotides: TGTGCCAGCAGTCCGGGACTAGCGGATGACAATGAGCAGTTCTTC.

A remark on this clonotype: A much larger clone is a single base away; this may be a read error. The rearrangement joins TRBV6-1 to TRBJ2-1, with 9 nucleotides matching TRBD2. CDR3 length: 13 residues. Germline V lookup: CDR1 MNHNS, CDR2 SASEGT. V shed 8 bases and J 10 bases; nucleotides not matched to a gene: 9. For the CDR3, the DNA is TGTGCCAGCTCGAAAGCGGGAGGCTACGAGCAGTTCTTC. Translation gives CASSKAGGYEQFF.

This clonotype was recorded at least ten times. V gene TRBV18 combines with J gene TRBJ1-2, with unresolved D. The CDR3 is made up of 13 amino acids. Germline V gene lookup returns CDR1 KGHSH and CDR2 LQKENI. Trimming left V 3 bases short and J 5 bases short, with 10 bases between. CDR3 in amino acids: CASSPDGPYGYTF. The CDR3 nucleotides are TGTGCCAGCTCACCGGACGGACCTTATGGCTACACCTTC.

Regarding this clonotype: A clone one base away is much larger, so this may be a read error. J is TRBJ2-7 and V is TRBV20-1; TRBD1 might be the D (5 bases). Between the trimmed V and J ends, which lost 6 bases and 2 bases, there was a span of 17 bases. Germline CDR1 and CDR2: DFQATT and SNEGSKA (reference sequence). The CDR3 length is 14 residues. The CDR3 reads CSATAHRSTYEQYF. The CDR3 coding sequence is TGCAGTGCGACAGCGCACCGATCGACCTACGAGCAGTACTTC.

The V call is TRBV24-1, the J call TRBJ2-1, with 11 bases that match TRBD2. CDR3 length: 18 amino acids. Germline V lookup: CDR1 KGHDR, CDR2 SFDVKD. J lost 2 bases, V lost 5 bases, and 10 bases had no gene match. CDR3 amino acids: CATSVIASGRSPYNEQFF. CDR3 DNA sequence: TGTGCCACCAGTGTAATTGCTAGCGGGAGGAGTCCCTACAATGAGCAGTTCTTC.

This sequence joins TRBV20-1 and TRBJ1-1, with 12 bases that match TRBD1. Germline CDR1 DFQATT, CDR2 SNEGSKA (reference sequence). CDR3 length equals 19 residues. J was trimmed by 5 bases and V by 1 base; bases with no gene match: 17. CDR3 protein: CSARAPPGTGGAKGTEAFF. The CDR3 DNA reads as TGCAGTGCTAGAGCTCCCCCCGGGACAGGGGGCGCTAAGGGTACTGAAGCTTTCTTT.

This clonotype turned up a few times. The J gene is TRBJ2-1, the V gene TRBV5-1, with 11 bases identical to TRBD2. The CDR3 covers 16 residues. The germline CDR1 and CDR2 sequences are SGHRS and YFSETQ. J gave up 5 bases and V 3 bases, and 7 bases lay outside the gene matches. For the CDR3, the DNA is TGCGCCAGCAGCTCAGCACTAGCGGGAGTCGACAATGAGCAGTTCTTC. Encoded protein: CASSSALAGVDNEQFF.

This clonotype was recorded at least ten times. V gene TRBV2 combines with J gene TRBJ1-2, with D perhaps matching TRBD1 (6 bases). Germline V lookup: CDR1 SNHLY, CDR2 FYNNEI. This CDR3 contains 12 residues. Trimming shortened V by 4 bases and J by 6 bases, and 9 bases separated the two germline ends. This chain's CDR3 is CASSVGGHGYTF. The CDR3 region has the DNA TGTGCCAGCAGTGTAGGGGGGCATGGCTACACCTTC.

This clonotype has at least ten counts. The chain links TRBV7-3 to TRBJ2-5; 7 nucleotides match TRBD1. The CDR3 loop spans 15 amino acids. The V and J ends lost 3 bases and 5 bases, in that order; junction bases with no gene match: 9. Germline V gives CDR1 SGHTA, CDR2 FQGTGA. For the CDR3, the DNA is TGTGCCAGCAGCTTTAATGCTGCACAGGGGGAGACCCAGTACTTC. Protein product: CASSFNAAQGETQYF.

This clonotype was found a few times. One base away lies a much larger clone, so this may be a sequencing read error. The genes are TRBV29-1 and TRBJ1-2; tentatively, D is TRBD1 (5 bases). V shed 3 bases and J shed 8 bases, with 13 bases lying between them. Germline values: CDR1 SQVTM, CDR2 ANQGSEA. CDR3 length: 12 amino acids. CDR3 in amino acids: CSVEGRARGYTF. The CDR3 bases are TGCAGCGTTGAGGGCAGGGCAAGAGGCTACACCTTC.

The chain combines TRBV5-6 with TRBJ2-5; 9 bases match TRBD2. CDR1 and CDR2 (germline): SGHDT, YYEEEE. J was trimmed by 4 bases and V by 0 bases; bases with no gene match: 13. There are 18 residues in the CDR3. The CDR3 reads CASSLALGAGGMGETQYF. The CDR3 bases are TGTGCCAGCAGCTTGGCCCTCGGGGCGGGAGGGATGGGAGAGACCCAGTACTTC.

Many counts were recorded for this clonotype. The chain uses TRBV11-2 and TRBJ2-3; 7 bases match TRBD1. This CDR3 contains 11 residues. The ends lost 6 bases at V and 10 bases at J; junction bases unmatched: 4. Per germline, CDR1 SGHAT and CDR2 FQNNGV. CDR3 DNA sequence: TGTGCCAGCAGTACCGGGACAGCGCAGTATTTT. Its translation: CASSTGTAQYF.

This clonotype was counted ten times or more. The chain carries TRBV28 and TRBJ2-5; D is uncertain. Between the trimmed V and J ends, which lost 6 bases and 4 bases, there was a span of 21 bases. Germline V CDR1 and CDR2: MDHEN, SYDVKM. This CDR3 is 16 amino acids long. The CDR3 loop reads CASSSPNAKGRETQYF. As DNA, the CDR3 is TGTGCCAGCAGCTCTCCCAACGCAAAAGGCAGAGAGACCCAGTACTTC. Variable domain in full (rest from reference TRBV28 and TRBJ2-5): DVKVTQSSRYLVKRTGEKVFLECVQDMDHENMFWYRQDPGLGLRLIYFSYDVKMKEKGDIPEGYSVSREKKERFSLILESASTNQTSMYLCASSSPNAKGRETQYFGPGTRLLVL.

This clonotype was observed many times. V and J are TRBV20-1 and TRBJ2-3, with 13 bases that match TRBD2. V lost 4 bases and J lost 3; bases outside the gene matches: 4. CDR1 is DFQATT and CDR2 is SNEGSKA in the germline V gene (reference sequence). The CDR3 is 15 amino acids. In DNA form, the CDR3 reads TGCAGTGCTACCCGGACTAGCGGGAGAACAGATACGCAGTATTTT. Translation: CSATRTSGRTDTQYF.

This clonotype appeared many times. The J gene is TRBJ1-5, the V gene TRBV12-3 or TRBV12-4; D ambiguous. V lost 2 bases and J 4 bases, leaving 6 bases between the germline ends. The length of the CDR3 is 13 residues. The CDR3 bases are TGTGCCAGCAGTTTATCCAGAAATCAGCCCCAGCATTTT. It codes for CASSLSRNQPQHF.

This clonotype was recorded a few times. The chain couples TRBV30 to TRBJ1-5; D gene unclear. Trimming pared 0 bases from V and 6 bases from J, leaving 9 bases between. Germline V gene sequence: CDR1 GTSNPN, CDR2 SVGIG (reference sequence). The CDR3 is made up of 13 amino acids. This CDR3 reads CAWSVLKGQPQHF. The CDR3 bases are TGTGCCTGGAGTGTACTTAAGGGTCAGCCCCAGCATTTT.

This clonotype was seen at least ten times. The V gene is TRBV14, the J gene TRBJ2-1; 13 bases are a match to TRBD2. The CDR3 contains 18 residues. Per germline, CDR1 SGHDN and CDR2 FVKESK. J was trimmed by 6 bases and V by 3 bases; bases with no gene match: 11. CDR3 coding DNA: TGTGCCAGCAGCCAGGGACTAGCGGGGTACCATCGGTCCAATGAGCAGTTCTTC. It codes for CASSQGLAGYHRSNEQFF.

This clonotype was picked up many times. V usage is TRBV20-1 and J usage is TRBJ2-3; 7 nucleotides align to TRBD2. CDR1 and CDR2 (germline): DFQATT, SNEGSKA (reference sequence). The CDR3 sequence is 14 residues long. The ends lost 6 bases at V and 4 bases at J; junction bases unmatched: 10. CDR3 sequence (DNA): TGCAGTGCAGAGACCGCGGGAGTATCAGATACGCAGTATTTT. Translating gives CSAETAGVSDTQYF.

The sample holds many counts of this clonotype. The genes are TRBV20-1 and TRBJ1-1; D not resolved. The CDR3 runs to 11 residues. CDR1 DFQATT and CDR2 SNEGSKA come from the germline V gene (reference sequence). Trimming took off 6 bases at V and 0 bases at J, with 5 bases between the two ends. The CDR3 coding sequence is TGCAGTGCCAACATGAACACTGAAGCTTTCTTT. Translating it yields CSANMNTEAFF.

The CDR3 here is CASRIETGGITEAFF. In nucleotides, the CDR3 is TGTGCCAGCAGAATAGAGACAGGGGGTATCACTGAAGCTTTCTTT. This chain uses TRBV6-1 with TRBJ1-1; 9 bases are shared with TRBD1. The CDR3 consists of 15 residues. V lost 6 bases to trimming and J lost 4 bases; unmatched junction nucleotides: 9. Germline V gene lookup returns CDR1 MNHNS and CDR2 SASEGT.

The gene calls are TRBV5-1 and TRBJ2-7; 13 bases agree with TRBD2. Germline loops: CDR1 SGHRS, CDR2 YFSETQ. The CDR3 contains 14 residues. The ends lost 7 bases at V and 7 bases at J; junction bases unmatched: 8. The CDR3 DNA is TGCGCCAGCTTTCGGACTAGCGGGAGTAAGGAGCAGTACTTC. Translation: CASFRTSGSKEQYF.

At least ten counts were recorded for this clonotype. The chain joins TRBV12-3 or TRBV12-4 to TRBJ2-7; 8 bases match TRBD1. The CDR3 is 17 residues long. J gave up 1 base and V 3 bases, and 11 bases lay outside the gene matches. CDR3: CASSLVFRTGKSYEQYF. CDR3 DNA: TGTGCCAGCAGTTTGGTTTTTAGGACAGGGAAATCCTACGAGCAGTACTTC.

This chain's CDR3 is CASRSTGAGANVLTF. As DNA, the CDR3 is TGTGCCAGTAGATCAACAGGGGCTGGGGCCAACGTCCTGACTTTC. The chain couples TRBV19 to TRBJ2-6, with 7 bases lining up with TRBD1. The ends lost 6 bases at V and 2 bases at J; junction bases unmatched: 4. The CDR3 has 15 residues. Germline CDR1 reads LNHDA; CDR2 reads SQIVND (reference sequence).

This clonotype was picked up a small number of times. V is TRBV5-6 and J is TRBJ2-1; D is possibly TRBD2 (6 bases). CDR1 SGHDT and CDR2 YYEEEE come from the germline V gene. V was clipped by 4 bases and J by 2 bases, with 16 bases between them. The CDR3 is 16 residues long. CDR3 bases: TGTGCCAGCAGCGTGTTAGTGGGGGGAACCTACAATGAGCAGTTCTTC. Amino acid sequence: CASSVLVGGTYNEQFF.

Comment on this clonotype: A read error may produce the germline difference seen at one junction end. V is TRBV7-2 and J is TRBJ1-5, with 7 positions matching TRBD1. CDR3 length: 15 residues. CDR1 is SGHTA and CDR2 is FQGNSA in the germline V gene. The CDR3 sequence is CASSLYYRGYQPQQF. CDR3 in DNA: TGTGCCAGCAGCTTGTATTACAGGGGTTATCAGCCCCAGCAGTTT.

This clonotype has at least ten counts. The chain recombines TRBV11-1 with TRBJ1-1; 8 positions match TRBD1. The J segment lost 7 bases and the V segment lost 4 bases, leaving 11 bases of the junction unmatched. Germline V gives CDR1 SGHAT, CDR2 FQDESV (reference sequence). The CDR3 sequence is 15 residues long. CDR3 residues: CASSSGQGRGVEAFF. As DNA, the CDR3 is TGTGCCAGCAGCTCCGGACAGGGCCGGGGAGTTGAAGCTTTCTTT.

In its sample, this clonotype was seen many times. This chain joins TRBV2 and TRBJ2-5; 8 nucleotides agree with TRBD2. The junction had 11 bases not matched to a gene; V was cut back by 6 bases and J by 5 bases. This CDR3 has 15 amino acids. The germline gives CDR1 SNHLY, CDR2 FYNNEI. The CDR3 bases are TGTGCCAGCAGCCCACCAAGCGGGAGAGCCGAGACCCAGTACTTC. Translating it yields CASSPPSGRAETQYF.

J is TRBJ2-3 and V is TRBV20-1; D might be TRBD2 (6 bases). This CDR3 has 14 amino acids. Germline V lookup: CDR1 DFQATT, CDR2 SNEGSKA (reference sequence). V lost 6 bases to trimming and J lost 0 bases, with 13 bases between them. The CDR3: CSATTGTSTDTQYF. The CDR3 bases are TGCAGTGCCACCACCGGGACTAGCACAGATACGCAGTATTTT.

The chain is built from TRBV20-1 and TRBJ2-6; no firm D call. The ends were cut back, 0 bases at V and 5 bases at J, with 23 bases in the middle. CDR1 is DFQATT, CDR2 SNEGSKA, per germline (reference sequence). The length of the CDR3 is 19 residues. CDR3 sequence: CSARDTPRTSYSRANVLTF. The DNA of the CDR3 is TGCAGTGCTAGAGATACCCCCCGCACCTCCTATAGTCGGGCCAACGTCCTGACTTTC.